This T cell receptor beta chain comes out of a study of shared clonotypes between healthy human individuals. About this clone: Its antigen remains unidentified.

Clones were sequenced by immunoSEQ multiplex PCR, and TCRdb holds only the in-frame ones, with some missing. Of about 1,500,000 clones listed, over 95% were seen once; the top ten hold approximately 1.1%. Unmatched junction bases numbered 1, after V lost 0 bases and J lost 0 bases. Per the germline V gene, CDR1 is GTSNPN and CDR2 is SVGIG (reference sequence). This CDR3 has 14 residues. Overall study results and limits: Generation probabilities of non-shared clonotypes were lower (relative to those shared by all four donors). What limited the represented genetic and exposure-history diversity was the small number of donors.

The V and J genes are TRBV30 and TRBJ2-7; TRBD2 agrees at 8 bases. This TCR came from a man younger than 40 in good health. The sequenced sample was naive CD4+ T cells sorted from blood. As for subset: CD45RA+ positively selected. DNA of the CDR3: TGTGCCTGGAGTGTGAGCGGGAGCTCCTACGAGCAGTACTTC. It translates to CAWSVSGSSYEQYF. Based on the CDR3 plus reference TRBV30 and TRBJ2-7, the full variable domain is SQTIHQWPATLVQPVGSPLSLECTVEGTSNPNLYWYRQAAGRGLQLLFYSVGIGQISSEVPQNLSASRPQDRQFILSSKKLLLSDSGFYLCAWSVSGSSYEQYFGPGTRLTVT.